This is a list of T cell receptor beta chains from one sample in a study of post-analysis software for immune sequencing data. MiXCR was run by TCRdb on the PCR reads, yielding one entry per CDR3 protein. Here the sample spans about 150,000 distinct CDR3 sequences, about 32% being singletons. The sequenced sample consisted of blood. These receptors originate from a girl aged 5 to 17 with multiple sclerosis. Both conserved end residues are part of each CDR3. Each record gives: clone size, V gene, J gene, D gene, CDR3 protein, CDR3 DNA. The D gene is left open where the match is weak. The size field is filled for only some rows; it gives once, few, many or a size class.

few,TRBV5-6,TRBJ2-7,-,CASSSQGRGPFEQYF,TGTGCCAGCAGCTCCCAGGGGAGGGGTCCTTTCGAGCAGTACTTC
-,TRBV3-1,TRBJ2-3,-,CASSPWDVYGATDTQYF,TGTGCCAGCAGCCCCTGGGACGTTTACGGGGCCACAGATACGCAGTATTTT
-,TRBV7-3,TRBJ2-7,TRBD2,CASSRLAGDSYEQYF,TGTGCCAGCAGCCGGTTAGCGGGAGACTCCTACGAGCAGTACTTC
many,TRBV4-1,TRBJ2-3,-,CASSQVAGSTDTQYF,TGCGCCAGCAGCCAAGTCGCAGGGAGCACAGATACGCAGTATTTT
many,TRBV4-1,TRBJ2-1,TRBD2,CASSQSGTSNEQFF,TGCGCCAGCAGCCAATCCGGGACTAGTAATGAGCAGTTCTTC
many,TRBV9,TRBJ2-5,TRBD1,CASSGGTGILQETQYF,TGTGCCAGCAGCGGCGGGACAGGGATCCTCCAAGAGACCCAGTACTTC
few,TRBV7-3,TRBJ2-7,-,CASSLSGVAYNEQYF,TGTGCCAGCAGCTTATCGGGAGTTGCCTACAATGAGCAGTACTTC
-,TRBV20-1,TRBJ1-5,TRBD1,CSAGGTGDQPQHF,TGCAGTGCTGGGGGGACAGGGGACCAGCCCCAGCATTTT
-,TRBV29-1,TRBJ1-2,-,CSVGSYTF,TGCAGCGTTGGTAGTTACACCTTC
-,TRBV18,TRBJ2-1,-,CASSPWVDEQFF,TGTGCCAGCTCACCATGGGTAGATGAGCAGTTCTTC
-,TRBV3-1,TRBJ1-4,TRBD1,CASSQDLNRGVEKLFF,TGTGCCAGCAGCCAAGATCTCAACAGGGGAGTTGAAAAACTGTTTTTT
-,TRBV27,TRBJ2-5,-,CASSSRVWETQYF,TGTGCCAGCAGTTCCAGGGTCTGGGAGACCCAGTACTTC
-,TRBV5-1,TRBJ2-7,TRBD1,CASSSRTGGGLGSYEQYF,TGCGCCAGCAGCTCAAGGACAGGGGGCGGATTAGGGTCCTACGAGCAGTACTTC
once,TRBV4-3,TRBJ2-3,-,CASSQEPGLTQYF,TGCGCCAGCAGCCAAGAGCCCGGACTTACGCAGTATTTT
many,TRBV5-1,TRBJ2-5,TRBD2,CASSPGLAEDKETQYF,TGCGCCAGCAGCCCTGGACTAGCGGAAGATAAAGAGACCCAGTACTTC
few,TRBV6-5,TRBJ1-6,-,CASSYSNKMGSPPHF,TGTGCCAGCAGTTACTCGAACAAGATGGGTTCACCCCCCCACTTT
few,TRBV7-9,TRBJ1-1,TRBD1,CASSLIGVRDRERNTEAFF,TGTGCCAGCAGCTTAATCGGTGTCCGGGACAGGGAGAGGAACACTGAAGCTTTCTTT
-,TRBV5-1,TRBJ2-1,-,CASSWTANNEQFF,TGCGCCAGCAGCTGGACAGCGAACAATGAGCAGTTCTTC
few,TRBV12-3/TRBV12-4,TRBJ2-2,-,CASIATGPLAGELFF,TGTGCCAGCATCGCGACAGGTCCGTTGGCCGGGGAGCTGTTTTTT
many,TRBV5-6,TRBJ1-1,-,CASSLDTGWRTEAFF,TGTGCCAGCAGCTTGGATACAGGGTGGAGGACTGAAGCTTTCTTT
-,TRBV4-2,TRBJ2-3,TRBD2,CASSQGTSGSSDTQYF,TGTGCCAGCAGCCAGGGGACTAGCGGGAGCTCAGATACGCAGTATTTT
-,TRBV7-4,TRBJ2-1,TRBD2,CASSPRRRGRDLDEQFF,TGTGCCAGCAGCCCAAGACGGAGAGGGAGGGATTTGGATGAGCAGTTCTTC
-,TRBV20-1,TRBJ1-4,-,CSARDSSPQQANEKLFF,TGCAGTGCTAGAGATAGCAGTCCCCAACAAGCTAATGAAAAACTGTTTTTT
-,TRBV28,TRBJ2-3,TRBD2,CASSLELADYGGPRDAQYF,TGTGCCAGCAGTTTAGAACTAGCGGACTACGGGGGTCCTCGGGATGCGCAGTATTTT
-,TRBV10-3,TRBJ2-5,-,CAISEIGTQETQYF,TGTGCCATCAGTGAGATAGGGACACAAGAGACCCAGTACTTC
many,TRBV9,TRBJ2-7,-,CASSVGGVSSYEQYF,TGTGCCAGCAGCGTAGGTGGGGTGAGCTCCTACGAGCAGTACTTC
many,TRBV20-1,TRBJ1-2,TRBD1,CSAKGTGLYYTF,TGCAGTGCCAAGGGGACAGGACTATACTACACCTTC
-,TRBV6-1,TRBJ2-1,TRBD2,CASSDLAGGSYNEQFF,TGTGCCAGCAGTGACTTAGCGGGAGGGTCCTACAATGAGCAGTTCTTC
few,TRBV28,TRBJ2-2,TRBD1,CASSLGTGVFAGELFF,TGTGCCAGCAGTTTAGGGACAGGGGTATTTGCCGGGGAGCTGTTTTTT
many,TRBV24-1,TRBJ2-3,-,CATSDQSDTQYF,TGTGCCACCAGTGACCAGTCAGATACGCAGTATTTT
-,TRBV5-1,TRBJ2-3,TRBD2,CASSPGGLAGGDTQYF,TGCGCCAGCAGCCCCGGAGGACTAGCGGGAGGAGATACGCAGTATTTT
many,TRBV12-3/TRBV12-4,TRBJ1-2,TRBD1,CASSLQGADYGYTF,TGTGCCAGCAGTTTACAGGGGGCGGACTATGGCTACACCTTC
many,TRBV3-1,TRBJ1-1,TRBD1,CASSQSGGTEAFF,TGTGCCAGCAGCCAATCAGGGGGCACTGAAGCTTTCTTT
-,TRBV5-1,TRBJ2-3,TRBD2,CASSDRTSGSATPYF,TGCGCCAGCAGCGATCGGACTAGCGGGAGTGCAACCCCGTATTTT
many,TRBV7-8,TRBJ2-5,TRBD2,CASSSRLAQEETQYF,TGTGCCAGCAGCTCCCGACTAGCCCAGGAGGAGACCCAGTACTTC
-,TRBV3-1,TRBJ1-5,TRBD1,CASGPTGGTKPQHF,TGTGCCAGTGGGCCGACAGGGGGCACAAAGCCCCAGCATTTT
few,TRBV30,TRBJ1-1,-,CACSVGNTEAFF,TGTGCCTGCAGTGTCGGGAACACTGAAGCTTTCTTT
many,TRBV14,TRBJ2-7,-,CASTVRQDAEQYF,TGTGCCAGCACCGTCCGGCAAGACGCCGAGCAGTACTTC
-,TRBV20-1,TRBJ1-4,-,CSAERPGGEKLFF,TGCAGTGCTGAGAGGCCGGGTGGAGAAAAACTGTTTTTT
-,TRBV9,TRBJ1-6,-,CASSVASSPPHF,TGTGCCAGCAGCGTAGCGTCTTCACCCCCCCACTTT
-,TRBV18,TRBJ2-7,-,CASSPGDGYEQYF,TGTGCCAGCTCACCAGGGGACGGCTACGAGCAGTACTTC
-,TRBV7-9,TRBJ2-3,TRBD2,CASSSLSGRFTDTQYF,TGTGCCAGCAGCTCCTTGAGCGGGAGGTTCACAGATACGCAGTATTTT
-,TRBV7-2,TRBJ1-1,TRBD1,CASSSGQLSPEAFF,TGTGCCAGCAGTTCGGGACAGCTCTCGCCTGAAGCTTTCTTT
many,TRBV7-3,TRBJ2-3,-,CASSLNGSPDTQYF,TGTGCCAGCAGCTTAAACGGGAGCCCAGATACGCAGTATTTT
few,TRBV7-9,TRBJ2-7,-,CASNSGAPTYEQYF,TGTGCCAGCAACTCGGGAGCGCCGACCTACGAGCAGTACTTC
few,TRBV6-1,TRBJ1-2,TRBD1,CASSVTGKRDGYTF,TGTGCCAGCAGCGTGACAGGGAAGAGAGATGGCTACACCTTC
few,TRBV4-1,TRBJ2-7,TRBD2,CASSPLIGAGTYEQYF,TGCGCCAGCAGCCCCCTAATCGGAGCGGGGACCTACGAGCAGTACTTC
-,TRBV28,TRBJ2-3,-,CASSLFGGSSTDTQYF,TGTGCCAGCAGTTTGTTTGGGGGGTCTAGCACAGATACGCAGTATTTT
-,TRBV7-2,TRBJ2-3,TRBD2,CASSLGVAGASTDTQYF,TGTGCCAGCAGCTTAGGAGTAGCGGGGGCTAGCACAGATACGCAGTATTTT
many,TRBV6-5,TRBJ2-5,-,CASSYDRGAKTQYF,TGTGCCAGCAGTTACGATAGGGGGGCTAAGACCCAGTACTTC
few,TRBV15,TRBJ1-4,-,CATSRVGRGAEKLFF,TGTGCCACCAGCAGAGTGGGAAGGGGTGCTGAAAAACTGTTTTTT
many,TRBV27,TRBJ2-1,-,CASSRIDYNEQFF,TGTGCCAGCAGTAGAATAGACTACAATGAGCAGTTCTTC
many,TRBV14,TRBJ2-3,-,CASSHGTDTQYF,TGTGCCAGCAGCCATGGCACAGATACGCAGTATTTT
few,TRBV29-1,TRBJ2-7,-,CSGGSNEQYF,TGCAGCGGAGGATCCAATGAGCAGTACTTC